This T cell receptor (beta chain) was sequenced in a study of blood T cell repertoires in COVID-19. As for the study in general: Donors in the United States, Italy and Spain gave samples during acute or convalescent COVID-19. PBMCs, B-cell-depleted T cells, or T cells provided the cDNA or gDNA that made up the material.

There are 16 residues in the CDR3. The protocol was immunoSEQ multiplex PCR, while the TCRdb copy is restricted to in-frame clones and leaves out a portion. The data contain tens of thousands of clones, roughly four fifths of them singletons. Sequencing was performed on peripheral blood. The sequence came from a man in his fifties with active or convalescent COVID-19. The chain employs TRBV1 and TRBJ1-5; TRBD1 reflects the table's D call only, with no check against the DNA. TRBV1 is flagged as a pseudogene. For the CDR3, the DNA is TGCACCAGCAGCCCCAAGACAGGATTTGGCAATCAGCCCCAGCATTTT. Translating it yields CTSSPKTGFGNQPQHF.